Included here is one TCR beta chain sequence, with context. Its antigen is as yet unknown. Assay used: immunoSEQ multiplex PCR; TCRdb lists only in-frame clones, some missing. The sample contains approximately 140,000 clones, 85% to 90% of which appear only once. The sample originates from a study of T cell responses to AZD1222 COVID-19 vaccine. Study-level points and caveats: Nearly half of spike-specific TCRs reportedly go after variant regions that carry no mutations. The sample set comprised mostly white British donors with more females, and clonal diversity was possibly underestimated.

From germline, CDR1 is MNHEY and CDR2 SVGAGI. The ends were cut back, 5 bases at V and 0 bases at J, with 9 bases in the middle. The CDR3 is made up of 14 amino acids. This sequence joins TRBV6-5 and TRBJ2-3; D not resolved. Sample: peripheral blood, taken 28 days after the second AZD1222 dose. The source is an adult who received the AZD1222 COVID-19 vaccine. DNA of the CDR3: TGTGCCAGCAGTACTTATGACAGCACAGATACGCAGTATTTT. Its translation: CASSTYDSTDTQYF.